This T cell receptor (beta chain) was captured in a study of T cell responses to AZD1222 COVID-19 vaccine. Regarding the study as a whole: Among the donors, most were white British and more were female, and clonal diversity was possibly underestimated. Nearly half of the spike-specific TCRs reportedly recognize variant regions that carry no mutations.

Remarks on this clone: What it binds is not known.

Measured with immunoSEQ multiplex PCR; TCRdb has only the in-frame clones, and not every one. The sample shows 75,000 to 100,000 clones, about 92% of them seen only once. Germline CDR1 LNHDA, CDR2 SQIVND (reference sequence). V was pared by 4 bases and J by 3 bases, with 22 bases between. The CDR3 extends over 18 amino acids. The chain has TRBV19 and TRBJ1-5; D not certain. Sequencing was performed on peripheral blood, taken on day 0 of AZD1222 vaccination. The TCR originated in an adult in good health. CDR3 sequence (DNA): TGTGCCAGTAGTACGACCCCCGACATCGCCTCTTACAATCAGCCCCAGCATTTT. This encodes CASSTTPDIASYNQPQHF.